This T cell receptor beta chain was sequenced in a study of T cells expressing NK-cell markers. Turning to the study itself: It was sorted CD3+CD56-NKG2C+, CD3+CD56+NKG2C- and CD3+CD56+NKG2C+ T cells that provided the TCR beta repertoires. Study observations and caveats: These same clonotypes (in a handful of donors) also led the CD3+CD56-NKG2C+ fraction. Certain NKG2C+ T cell clones were expanded, and their HCMV specificity remained unclear.

CDR1 is SGHKS, CDR2 YYEKEE, per germline (reference sequence). This CDR3 region has 16 residues. It was by 5'RACE template switching with UMIs that TCR beta cDNA was made. Following a re-call of the 5' RACE reads, TCRdb has one entry per CDR3 protein and lacks DNA. Found here are about 160,000 distinct CDR3 sequences; the top ten clones hold less than 20%. As concerns this clonotype: The antigen is not known.

The sequence was obtained from a woman between 18 and 70 years old in good health. The chain couples TRBV5-5 to TRBJ2-5; TCRdb's D call, TRBD2, is unchecked because there is no DNA. Sample: blood T cells: a sorted CD56 or NKG2C T cell subset, CD4+ or CD8+ T cells, or bulk PBMC T cells (not recorded which). The chain's CDR3 is CASSYDRPGREETQYF.